This T cell receptor beta chain was documented in a study of T cell repertoires in cytomegalovirus infection. Study summary: Public TCR beta signatures marked donors with CMV infection and the matching HLA.

This clonotype was observed many times. The CDR3 is 14 residues long. After removal of 3 bases from V and 2 bases from J, the junction contained 3 bases not matched to a gene. Germline assignment: CDR1 KGHSH and CDR2 LQKENI. TCRdb used MiXCR to reprocess the reads, holding one entry per CDR3 protein. The repertoire includes tens of thousands of distinct CDR3 sequences, 3% to 4% of them detected once, and around 22% sits in the top ten. This sequence was found in a human donor in good health (CMV status not recorded). Some clones in this sample may be carry-over from other donors' samples. The V gene is TRBV18, the J gene TRBJ2-7, with 8 bases lining up with TRBD2. The sequenced material came from PBMCs. This chain's CDR3 is CASSPSGGAYEQYF. The CDR3 DNA reads TGTGCCAGCTCACCCTCCGGGGGGGCCTACGAGCAGTACTTC.